The subject of this entry is one T cell receptor (beta chain). Antigen unknown. This sample was taken from a study of breast tumors, draining lymph nodes, adjacent tissues. TCRdb passed the multiplex PCR reads through MiXCR, listing each CDR3 protein once. Of 9,500 to 14,000 distinct CDR3 sequences listed, 50% to 60% were seen once; the top ten hold less than 40%. The germline CDR1 and CDR2 sequences are SGHRS and YFSETQ. This CDR3 spans 16 amino acids. Between the trimmed V and J ends, which lost 5 bases and 0 bases, there was a span of 18 bases. General observations from the study: That most tumor T cells come from lymph nodes remained unproven. Compared with lymph nodes, tumors were less diverse; compared with nontumor tissue, more. Findings are consistent with lymph node origin and intratumoral expansion of most tumor T cells. Compared with basal-like, luminal-like tumors shared significantly more repertoire with nontumor tissue.

The genes are TRBV5-1 and TRBJ2-7; tentative D call: TRBD2 (6 bases). The source is a female donor with breast cancer. Some clones in this sample may be carry-over from other donors' samples. The sequencing sample was made of breast tumor tissue. This chain's CDR3 is CASRSSSSGYSYEQYF. The CDR3 DNA is TGCGCCAGCAGATCCTCTTCGAGCGGGTACTCCTACGAGCAGTACTTC. Together with reference TRBV5-1 and TRBJ2-7, the CDR3 gives the full variable domain: KAGVTQTPRYLIKTRGQQVTLSCSPISGHRSVSWYQQTPGQGLQFLFEYFSETQRNKGNFPGRFSGRQFSNSRSEMNVSTLELGDSALYLCASRSSSSGYSYEQYFGPGTRLTVT.